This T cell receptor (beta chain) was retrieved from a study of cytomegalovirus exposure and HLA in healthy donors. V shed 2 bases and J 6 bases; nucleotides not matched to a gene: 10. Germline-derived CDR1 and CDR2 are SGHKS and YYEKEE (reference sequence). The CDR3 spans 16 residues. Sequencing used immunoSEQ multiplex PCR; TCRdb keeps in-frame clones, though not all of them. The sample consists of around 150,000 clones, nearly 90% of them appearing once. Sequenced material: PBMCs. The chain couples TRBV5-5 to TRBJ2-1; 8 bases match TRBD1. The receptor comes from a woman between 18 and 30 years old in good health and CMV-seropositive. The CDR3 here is CASSFTGTGRGNEQFF. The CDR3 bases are TGTGCCAGCAGCTTCACCGGGACAGGTCGGGGCAATGAGCAGTTCTTC.